This T cell receptor (beta chain) was obtained from a study of T cell responses to AZD1222 COVID-19 vaccine. Concerning this clone itself: The antigen remains undetermined.

Study-level results: Repertoires were sampled only after the peak T cell response. Reports indicate that nearly half of spike-specific TCRs are directed at unmutated variant regions. Clonal diversity may have been underestimated in mostly white British donors.

The CDR3 has 17 amino acids. Germline V gene sequence: CDR1 SGHNT, CDR2 YYREEE (reference sequence). With 0 bases removed from V and 5 bases from J, the gap between germline ends came to 19 bases. Libraries were prepared by immunoSEQ multiplex PCR; TCRdb keeps only in-frame clonotypes and omits some of them. This table has 90,000 to 150,000 clones, more than 75% appearing once. Here the sequenced sample was peripheral blood, taken on day 0 of AZD1222 vaccination. The chain uses TRBV5-4 and TRBJ2-3; D ambiguous. This clonotype originated in an adult in good health. The CDR3 region is CASSLGFLSSGLDTQYF. The CDR3 DNA reads TGTGCCAGCAGCTTGGGCTTTCTCAGCTCCGGGCTAGATACGCAGTATTTT.